The rows below give T cell receptor beta chains drawn from one sample of a study of T cell responses to AZD1222 COVID-19 vaccine. Repertoires were generated with immunoSEQ multiplex PCR, while TCRdb's copy carries only in-frame clones and drops some. Of approximately 110,000 clones in the sample, roughly 90% were seen once. The source was peripheral blood, collected on day 0 of AZD1222 vaccination. These receptors all come from an adult in good health. Each CDR3 is given with its conserved first and last residue. The order of the fields is V gene, clone size, J gene, D gene, CDR3 protein, CDR3 DNA. A D gene is named only where the DNA matches it firmly. Size is omitted from some rows. Given values are once, few, many or a class for expanded clones.

V gene: TRBV24-1
clone size: -
J gene: TRBJ1-2
D gene: -
CDR3 protein: CATSGRDYGYTF
CDR3 DNA: TGTGCCACCAGTGGAAGGGACTATGGCTACACCTTC

V gene: TRBV4-1
clone size: -
J gene: TRBJ1-5
D gene: -
CDR3 protein: CASSQDEAYSNQPQHF
CDR3 DNA: TGCGCCAGCAGCCAGGATGAGGCGTATAGCAATCAGCCCCAGCATTTT

V gene: TRBV6-2/TRBV6-3
clone size: -
J gene: TRBJ2-2
D gene: -
CDR3 protein: CASSYAIPTGELFF
CDR3 DNA: TGTGCCAGCAGTTACGCGATTCCTACCGGGGAGCTGTTTTTT

V gene: TRBV5-1
clone size: -
J gene: TRBJ2-5
D gene: -
CDR3 protein: CASSQQETQYF
CDR3 DNA: TGCGCCAGCAGCCAGCAAGAGACCCAGTACTTC

V gene: TRBV18
clone size: -
J gene: TRBJ1-2
D gene: -
CDR3 protein: CASSPSTGTVDGYTF
CDR3 DNA: TGTGCCAGCTCTCCATCAACCGGGACGGTAGATGGCTACACCTTC

V gene: TRBV18
clone size: -
J gene: TRBJ1-1
D gene: -
CDR3 protein: CASSPGEPVTEAFF
CDR3 DNA: TGTGCCAGCTCACCAGGAGAGCCGGTCACTGAAGCTTTCTTT

V gene: TRBV4-2
clone size: -
J gene: TRBJ1-4
D gene: -
CDR3 protein: CASSPTTGRGEKLFF
CDR3 DNA: TGTGCCAGCAGCCCTACCACAGGGAGAGGGGAAAAACTGTTTTTT

V gene: TRBV7-3
clone size: -
J gene: TRBJ2-3
D gene: TRBD1
CDR3 protein: CASSSPNARQGTQYF
CDR3 DNA: TGTGCCAGCAGCTCCCCCAACGCCCGACAGGGTACGCAGTATTTT

V gene: TRBV6-2/TRBV6-3
clone size: -
J gene: TRBJ2-4
D gene: -
CDR3 protein: CASRPPDRLGSKNIQYF
CDR3 DNA: TGTGCCAGCAGACCTCCTGACAGGCTCGGGTCCAAAAACATTCAGTACTTC

V gene: TRBV6-6
clone size: -
J gene: TRBJ2-1
D gene: TRBD2
CDR3 protein: CASPPRASGSRNEQFF
CDR3 DNA: TGTGCCAGTCCCCCCAGGGCTAGCGGGAGTCGTAATGAGCAGTTCTTC

V gene: TRBV19
clone size: -
J gene: TRBJ1-4
D gene: -
CDR3 protein: CASSIGQSREKLFF
CDR3 DNA: TGTGCCAGTAGTATAGGGCAGTCTCGCGAAAAACTGTTTTTT

V gene: TRBV6-6
clone size: -
J gene: TRBJ1-1
D gene: -
CDR3 protein: CASSYRQENTEAFF
CDR3 DNA: TGTGCCAGCAGTTACAGACAGGAGAACACTGAAGCTTTCTTT

V gene: TRBV28
clone size: -
J gene: TRBJ2-1
D gene: -
CDR3 protein: CASRIRGDEQFF
CDR3 DNA: TGTGCCAGCAGGATCAGGGGAGATGAGCAGTTCTTC

V gene: TRBV19
clone size: few
J gene: TRBJ2-4
D gene: TRBD2
CDR3 protein: CASSRGLDNIQYF
CDR3 DNA: TGTGCCAGTAGTCGCGGACTAGACAACATTCAGTACTTC

V gene: TRBV9
clone size: -
J gene: TRBJ2-2
D gene: TRBD2
CDR3 protein: CASSVALAEHTGELFF
CDR3 DNA: TGTGCCAGCAGCGTAGCCCTAGCGGAACACACCGGGGAGCTGTTTTTT

V gene: TRBV19
clone size: -
J gene: TRBJ1-2
D gene: -
CDR3 protein: CASSWPTEGYTF
CDR3 DNA: TGTGCCAGTTCCTGGCCCACTGAGGGCTACACCTTC

V gene: TRBV10-1
clone size: -
J gene: TRBJ2-1
D gene: TRBD1
CDR3 protein: CASSPGQGSYNEQFF
CDR3 DNA: TGCGCCAGCAGTCCGGGACAGGGGTCCTACAATGAGCAGTTCTTC

V gene: TRBV5-6
clone size: once
J gene: TRBJ1-2
D gene: -
CDR3 protein: CASSLTEYAYGYTF
CDR3 DNA: TGTGCCAGCAGCTTGACAGAATATGCCTATGGCTACACCTTC

V gene: TRBV3-1/TRBV3-2
clone size: -
J gene: TRBJ2-6
D gene: -
CDR3 protein: CASSQGGAGANVLTF
CDR3 DNA: TGTGCCAGCAGCCAAGGGGGGGCTGGGGCCAACGTCCTGACTTTC

V gene: TRBV11-2
clone size: once
J gene: TRBJ2-7
D gene: TRBD1
CDR3 protein: CASSTPDRVGYEQYF
CDR3 DNA: TGTGCCAGCAGCACTCCGGACAGGGTTGGCTACGAGCAGTACTTC

V gene: TRBV19
clone size: -
J gene: TRBJ2-5
D gene: TRBD1
CDR3 protein: CASTTGVQETQYF
CDR3 DNA: TGTGCCAGTACGACAGGGGTCCAAGAGACCCAGTACTTC

V gene: TRBV24-1
clone size: -
J gene: TRBJ1-2
D gene: -
CDR3 protein: CATSDSLRGDYGYTF
CDR3 DNA: TGTGCCACCAGTGATTCTCTGAGGGGAGACTATGGCTACACCTTC

V gene: TRBV7-8
clone size: few
J gene: TRBJ2-1
D gene: TRBD2
CDR3 protein: CASSPSGVSYNEQFF
CDR3 DNA: TGTGCCAGCAGCCCCAGCGGGGTATCCTACAATGAGCAGTTCTTC

V gene: TRBV10-1
clone size: -
J gene: TRBJ2-2
D gene: -
CDR3 protein: CASSGGTDSNTGELFF
CDR3 DNA: TGCGCCAGCAGCGGAGGGACAGACTCGAACACCGGGGAGCTGTTTTTT

V gene: TRBV4-1
clone size: -
J gene: TRBJ1-2
D gene: TRBD1
CDR3 protein: CASSQPRDSGAIHTF
CDR3 DNA: TGCGCCAGCAGCCAACCCCGGGACAGCGGGGCGATACACACCTTC

V gene: TRBV28
clone size: -
J gene: TRBJ1-1
D gene: -
CDR3 protein: CASRNGRNTEAFF
CDR3 DNA: TGTGCCAGCAGGAACGGACGGAACACTGAAGCTTTCTTT

V gene: TRBV7-3
clone size: -
J gene: TRBJ2-4
D gene: -
CDR3 protein: CASSLTIFRGNGKNIQYF
CDR3 DNA: TGTGCCAGCAGCTTGACTATCTTTCGGGGAAATGGCAAAAACATTCAGTACTTC

V gene: TRBV28
clone size: -
J gene: TRBJ2-5
D gene: -
CDR3 protein: CASRTDPQETQYF
CDR3 DNA: TGTGCCAGTAGGACCGACCCACAAGAGACCCAGTACTTC

V gene: TRBV4-1
clone size: once
J gene: TRBJ2-3
D gene: -
CDR3 protein: CASSQERGRGNTDTQYF
CDR3 DNA: TGCGCCAGCAGCCAAGAGAGGGGCAGGGGCAACACAGATACGCAGTATTTT

V gene: TRBV10-1
clone size: -
J gene: TRBJ2-3
D gene: -
CDR3 protein: CASSGDGTDTQYF
CDR3 DNA: TGCGCCAGCAGTGGAGATGGGACTGATACGCAGTATTTT

V gene: TRBV29-1
clone size: -
J gene: TRBJ1-1
D gene: -
CDR3 protein: CSVVSSGGTEAFF
CDR3 DNA: TGCAGCGTTGTTTCTTCCGGGGGCACTGAAGCTTTCTTT

V gene: TRBV5-1
clone size: -
J gene: TRBJ2-5
D gene: TRBD1
CDR3 protein: CASSPMGQGGETQYF
CDR3 DNA: TGCGCCAGCAGCCCAATGGGACAGGGGGGAGAGACCCAGTACTTC

V gene: TRBV19
clone size: -
J gene: TRBJ1-3
D gene: TRBD1
CDR3 protein: CASSMGLADRGRNTIYF
CDR3 DNA: TGTGCCAGTAGTATGGGATTGGCGGACAGGGGAAGAAACACCATATATTTT

V gene: TRBV30
clone size: -
J gene: TRBJ1-5
D gene: -
CDR3 protein: CAWRGPSGQPQHF
CDR3 DNA: TGTGCCTGGCGAGGGCCCAGCGGTCAGCCCCAGCATTTT

V gene: TRBV5-1
clone size: -
J gene: TRBJ2-3
D gene: -
CDR3 protein: CASRPHKHTDTQYF
CDR3 DNA: TGCGCCAGCAGGCCTCACAAGCACACAGATACGCAGTATTTT

V gene: TRBV6-1
clone size: -
J gene: TRBJ2-1
D gene: TRBD1
CDR3 protein: CASSEPGTANSNEQFF
CDR3 DNA: TGTGCCAGCAGTGAGCCGGGGACAGCAAACAGCAATGAGCAGTTCTTC

V gene: TRBV5-4
clone size: -
J gene: TRBJ2-3
D gene: -
CDR3 protein: CASSLSGPQWDTQYF
CDR3 DNA: TGTGCCAGCAGCTTGAGCGGGCCACAATGGGATACGCAGTATTTT

V gene: TRBV7-3
clone size: -
J gene: TRBJ2-5
D gene: TRBD1
CDR3 protein: CASRQTGVQETQYF
CDR3 DNA: TGTGCCAGCAGACAGACAGGGGTTCAAGAGACCCAGTACTTC

V gene: TRBV4-3
clone size: -
J gene: TRBJ1-2
D gene: TRBD1
CDR3 protein: CASSQAGQGYGYTF
CDR3 DNA: TGCGCCAGCAGCCAGGCGGGACAGGGCTATGGCTACACCTTC

V gene: TRBV29-1
clone size: -
J gene: TRBJ1-2
D gene: -
CDR3 protein: CSVRQDLNYGYTF
CDR3 DNA: TGCAGCGTCCGACAAGACTTAAACTATGGCTACACCTTC

V gene: TRBV6-5
clone size: -
J gene: TRBJ1-4
D gene: -
CDR3 protein: CASNGRGTNEKLFF
CDR3 DNA: TGTGCCAGCAATGGGCGTGGAACTAATGAAAAACTGTTTTTT

V gene: TRBV30
clone size: -
J gene: TRBJ2-1
D gene: TRBD2
CDR3 protein: CAWSKLAGGFEQFF
CDR3 DNA: TGTGCCTGGAGTAAGTTAGCGGGAGGTTTTGAGCAGTTCTTC

V gene: TRBV4-1
clone size: -
J gene: TRBJ1-5
D gene: TRBD1
CDR3 protein: CASSQGAGGGQPQHF
CDR3 DNA: TGCGCCAGCAGCCAAGGGGCAGGGGGAGGTCAGCCCCAGCATTTT

V gene: TRBV28
clone size: -
J gene: TRBJ2-7
D gene: -
CDR3 protein: CATESPGAHYEQYF
CDR3 DNA: TGTGCCACCGAGTCCCCGGGGGCCCACTACGAGCAGTACTTC

V gene: TRBV2
clone size: -
J gene: TRBJ1-4
D gene: -
CDR3 protein: CASSGQGGGKLFF
CDR3 DNA: TGTGCCAGCAGTGGCCAGGGCGGGGGAAAACTGTTTTTT

V gene: TRBV28
clone size: -
J gene: TRBJ1-5
D gene: TRBD1
CDR3 protein: CASSWTGPNQPQHF
CDR3 DNA: TGTGCCAGCAGTTGGACAGGCCCCAATCAGCCCCAGCATTTT

V gene: TRBV20-1
clone size: many
J gene: TRBJ1-2
D gene: -
CDR3 protein: CSHFINYGYTF
CDR3 DNA: TGCAGTCACTTCATTAACTATGGCTACACCTTC

V gene: TRBV11-2
clone size: -
J gene: TRBJ2-7
D gene: TRBD2
CDR3 protein: CASSLRELRGGTSYEQYF
CDR3 DNA: TGTGCCAGCAGCTTAAGGGAGTTACGCGGGGGGACCTCCTACGAGCAGTACTTC

V gene: TRBV14
clone size: once
J gene: TRBJ1-5
D gene: -
CDR3 protein: CASSHLGSNQPQHF
CDR3 DNA: TGTGCCAGCAGCCATCTGGGGAGCAATCAGCCCCAGCATTTT

V gene: TRBV28
clone size: many
J gene: TRBJ2-1
D gene: -
CDR3 protein: CASSWSGNEQFF
CDR3 DNA: TGTGCCAGCAGCTGGAGCGGCAATGAGCAGTTCTTC

V gene: TRBV4-2
clone size: -
J gene: TRBJ1-5
D gene: -
CDR3 protein: CASSQESQGSPLHF
CDR3 DNA: TGTGCCAGCAGCCAAGAATCGCAGGGCTCGCCGCTGCATTTT

V gene: TRBV27
clone size: -
J gene: TRBJ1-6
D gene: -
CDR3 protein: CASSSGDTYNSPLHF
CDR3 DNA: TGTGCCAGCAGTTCAGGGGACACCTATAATTCACCCCTCCACTTT

V gene: TRBV5-5
clone size: -
J gene: TRBJ1-6
D gene: -
CDR3 protein: CASSFYRASYNSPLHF
CDR3 DNA: TGTGCCAGCAGCTTTTACCGGGCCTCCTATAATTCACCCCTCCACTTT

V gene: TRBV6-5
clone size: -
J gene: TRBJ1-1
D gene: TRBD1
CDR3 protein: CASRGTEVTEAFF
CDR3 DNA: TGTGCCAGCAGGGGGACAGAGGTGACTGAAGCTTTCTTT

V gene: TRBV24-1
clone size: -
J gene: TRBJ2-1
D gene: TRBD2
CDR3 protein: CATRILRYAGVYNEQFF
CDR3 DNA: TGTGCCACCAGGATTCTTAGGTATGCGGGAGTTTACAATGAGCAGTTCTTC

V gene: TRBV9
clone size: -
J gene: TRBJ1-1
D gene: -
CDR3 protein: CASSAGRMNTEAFF
CDR3 DNA: TGTGCCAGCAGCGCCGGTCGAATGAACACTGAAGCTTTCTTT

V gene: TRBV2
clone size: -
J gene: TRBJ1-5
D gene: -
CDR3 protein: CASNEGKGNQPQHF
CDR3 DNA: TGTGCCAGCAATGAAGGGAAGGGCAATCAGCCCCAGCATTTT

V gene: TRBV11-2
clone size: -
J gene: TRBJ1-3
D gene: TRBD1
CDR3 protein: CASSRAPGGGNTIYF
CDR3 DNA: TGTGCCAGCAGCCGGGCCCCAGGGGGAGGAAACACCATATATTTT

V gene: TRBV5-4
clone size: once
J gene: TRBJ2-7
D gene: -
CDR3 protein: CASSRSTGTTYEQYF
CDR3 DNA: TGTGCCAGCAGCCGATCAACAGGTACCACCTACGAGCAGTACTTC